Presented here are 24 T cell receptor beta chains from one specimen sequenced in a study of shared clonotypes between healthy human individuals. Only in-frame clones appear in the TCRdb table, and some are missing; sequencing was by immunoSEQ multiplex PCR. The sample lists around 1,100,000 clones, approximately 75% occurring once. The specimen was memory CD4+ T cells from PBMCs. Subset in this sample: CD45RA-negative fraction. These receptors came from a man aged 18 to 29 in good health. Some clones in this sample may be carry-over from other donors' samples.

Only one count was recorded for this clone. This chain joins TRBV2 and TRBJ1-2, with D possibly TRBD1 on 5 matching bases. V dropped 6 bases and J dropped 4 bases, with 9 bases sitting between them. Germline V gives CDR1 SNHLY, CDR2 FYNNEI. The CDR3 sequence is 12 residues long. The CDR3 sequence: CASSDSLYGYTF. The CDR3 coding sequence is TGTGCCAGCAGCGACAGCCTCTATGGCTACACCTTC.

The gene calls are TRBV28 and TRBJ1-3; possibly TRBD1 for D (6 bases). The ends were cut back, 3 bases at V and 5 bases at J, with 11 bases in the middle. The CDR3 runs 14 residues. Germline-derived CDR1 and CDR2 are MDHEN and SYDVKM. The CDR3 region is CASSFWDTRNTIYF. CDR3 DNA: TGTGCCAGCAGTTTCTGGGACACCCGAAACACCATATATTTT.

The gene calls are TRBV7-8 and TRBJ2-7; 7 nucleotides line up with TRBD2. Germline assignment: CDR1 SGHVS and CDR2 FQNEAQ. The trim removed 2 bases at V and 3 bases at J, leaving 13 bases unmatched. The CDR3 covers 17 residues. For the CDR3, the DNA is TGTGCCAGCAGCTTATATAGGGCTAGCGGAACGAACTACGAGCAGTACTTC. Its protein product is CASSLYRASGTNYEQYF. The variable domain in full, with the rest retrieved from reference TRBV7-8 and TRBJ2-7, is GAGVSQSPRYKVAKRGQDVALRCDPISGHVSLFWYQQALGQGPEFLTYFQNEAQLDKSGLPSDRFFAERPEGSVSTLKIQRTQQEDSAVYLCASSLYRASGTNYEQYFGPGTRLTVT.

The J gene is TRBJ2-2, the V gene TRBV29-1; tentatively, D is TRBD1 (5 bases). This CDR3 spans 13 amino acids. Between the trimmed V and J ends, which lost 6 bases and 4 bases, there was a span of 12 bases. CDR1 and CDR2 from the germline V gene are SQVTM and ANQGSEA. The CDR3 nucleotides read TGCAGCGTCGCACTCAGGGTCACCGGGGAGCTGTTTTTT. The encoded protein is CSVALRVTGELFF.

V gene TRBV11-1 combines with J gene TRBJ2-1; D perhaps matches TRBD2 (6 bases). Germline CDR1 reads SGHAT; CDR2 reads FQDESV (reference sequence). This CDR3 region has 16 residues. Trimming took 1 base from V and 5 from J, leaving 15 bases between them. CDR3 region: CASSLGAGGLNNEQFF. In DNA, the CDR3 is TGTGCCAGCAGCTTAGGGGCCGGAGGGCTAAACAATGAGCAGTTCTTC.

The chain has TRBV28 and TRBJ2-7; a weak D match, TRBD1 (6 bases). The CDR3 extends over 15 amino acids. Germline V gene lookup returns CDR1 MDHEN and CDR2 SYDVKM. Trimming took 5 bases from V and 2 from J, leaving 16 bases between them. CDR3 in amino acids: CASSGGGRWPYEQYF. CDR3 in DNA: TGTGCCAGCAGTGGGGGCGGCCGTTGGCCCTACGAGCAGTACTTC.

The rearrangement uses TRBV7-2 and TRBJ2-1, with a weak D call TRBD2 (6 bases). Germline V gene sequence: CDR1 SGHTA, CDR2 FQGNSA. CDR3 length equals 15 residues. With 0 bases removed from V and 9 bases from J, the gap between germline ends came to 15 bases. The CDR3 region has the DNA TGTGCCAGCAGCTTAGCCGCAACCATGGAGGGTGAGCAGTTCTTC. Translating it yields CASSLAATMEGEQFF.

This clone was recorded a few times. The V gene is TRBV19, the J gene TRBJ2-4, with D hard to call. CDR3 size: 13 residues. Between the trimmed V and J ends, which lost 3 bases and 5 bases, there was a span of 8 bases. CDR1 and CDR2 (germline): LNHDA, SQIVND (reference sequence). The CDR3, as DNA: TGTGCCAGTAGTATTGGGTCCCAAAACATTCAGTACTTC. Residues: CASSIGSQNIQYF. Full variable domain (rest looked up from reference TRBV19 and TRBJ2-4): DGGITQSPKYLFRKEGQNVTLSCEQNLNHDAMYWYRQDPGQGLRLIYYSQIVNDFQKGDIAEGYSVSREKKESFPLTVTSAQKNPTAFYLCASSIGSQNIQYFGAGTRLSVL.

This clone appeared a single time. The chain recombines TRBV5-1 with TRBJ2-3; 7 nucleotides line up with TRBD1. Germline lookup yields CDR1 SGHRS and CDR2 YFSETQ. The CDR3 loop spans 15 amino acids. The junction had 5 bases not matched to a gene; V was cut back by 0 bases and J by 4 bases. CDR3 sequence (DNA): TGCGCCAGCAGCTTGGGTCTGCAGGGGGCAGATACGCAGTATTTT. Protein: CASSLGLQGADTQYF.

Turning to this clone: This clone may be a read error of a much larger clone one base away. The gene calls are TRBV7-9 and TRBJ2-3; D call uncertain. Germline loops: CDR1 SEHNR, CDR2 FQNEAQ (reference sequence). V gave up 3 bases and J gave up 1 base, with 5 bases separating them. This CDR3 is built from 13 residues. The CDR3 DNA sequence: TGTGCCAGCAGCTTCCGGGGCACAGATACGCAGTATTTT. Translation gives CASSFRGTDTQYF. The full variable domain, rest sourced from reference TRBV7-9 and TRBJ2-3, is DTGVSQNPRHKITKRGQNVTFRCDPISEHNRLYWYRQTLGQGPEFLTYFQNEAQLEKSRLLSDRFSAERPKGSFSTLEIQRTEQGDSAMYLCASSFRGTDTQYFGPGTRLTVL.

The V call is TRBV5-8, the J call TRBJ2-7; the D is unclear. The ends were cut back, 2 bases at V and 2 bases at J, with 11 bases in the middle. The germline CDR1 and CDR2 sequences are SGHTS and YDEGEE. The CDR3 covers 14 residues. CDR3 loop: CASSFRIGTYEQYF. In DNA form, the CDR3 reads TGTGCCAGCAGCTTCCGTATCGGAACCTACGAGCAGTACTTC.

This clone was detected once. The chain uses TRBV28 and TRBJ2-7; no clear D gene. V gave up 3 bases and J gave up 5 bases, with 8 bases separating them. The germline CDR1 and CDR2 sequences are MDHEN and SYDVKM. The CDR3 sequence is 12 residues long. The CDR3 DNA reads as TGTGCCAGCAGTTTTGGCAAGCACGAGCAGTACTTC. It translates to CASSFGKHEQYF.

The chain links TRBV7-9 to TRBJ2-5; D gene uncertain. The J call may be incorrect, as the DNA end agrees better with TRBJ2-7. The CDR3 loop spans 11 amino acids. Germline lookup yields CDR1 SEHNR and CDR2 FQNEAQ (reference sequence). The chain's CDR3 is CASSFFDEQYF. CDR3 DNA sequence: TGTGCCAGCAGCTTCTTTGACGAGCAGTACTTC.

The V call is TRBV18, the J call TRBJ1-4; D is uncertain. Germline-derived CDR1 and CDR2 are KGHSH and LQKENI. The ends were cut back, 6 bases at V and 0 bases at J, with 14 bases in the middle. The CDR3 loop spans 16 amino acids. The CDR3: CASSRGAVSTNEKLFF. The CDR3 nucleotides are TGTGCCAGCTCCAGAGGAGCAGTTTCAACTAATGAAAAACTGTTTTTT.

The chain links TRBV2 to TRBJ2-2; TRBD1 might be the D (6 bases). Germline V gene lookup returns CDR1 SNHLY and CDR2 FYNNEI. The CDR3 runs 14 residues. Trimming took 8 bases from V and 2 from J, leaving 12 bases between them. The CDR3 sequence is CASQGQPNTGELFF. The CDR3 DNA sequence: TGTGCCAGCCAAGGACAGCCAAACACCGGGGAGCTGTTTTTT.

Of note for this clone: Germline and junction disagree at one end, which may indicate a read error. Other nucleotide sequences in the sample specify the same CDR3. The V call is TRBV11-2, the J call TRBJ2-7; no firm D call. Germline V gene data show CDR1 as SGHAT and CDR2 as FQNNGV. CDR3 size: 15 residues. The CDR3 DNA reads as TGTGCCAGCAGCTTAGATTATTCTATCTCCTACGAGCAGTATTTC. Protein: CASSLDYSISYEQYF.

The CDR3 protein is CASSSPLGGELFF. CDR3 coding DNA: TGTGCCAGCAGTTCCCCGTTGGGCGGGGAGCTGTTTTTT. The V and J genes are TRBV6-6 and TRBJ2-2; no reliable D call. Germline loops: CDR1 MNHNY, CDR2 SVGAGI (reference sequence). V lost 4 bases, J lost 7 bases, and 10 bases lay in between. This CDR3 region has 13 residues.

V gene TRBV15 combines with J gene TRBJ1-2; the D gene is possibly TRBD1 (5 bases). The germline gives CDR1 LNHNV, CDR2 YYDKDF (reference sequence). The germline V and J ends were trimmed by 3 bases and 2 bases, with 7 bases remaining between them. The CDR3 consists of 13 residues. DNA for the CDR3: TGTGCCACCAGCAGGGACACCAACTATGGCTACACCTTC. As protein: CATSRDTNYGYTF.

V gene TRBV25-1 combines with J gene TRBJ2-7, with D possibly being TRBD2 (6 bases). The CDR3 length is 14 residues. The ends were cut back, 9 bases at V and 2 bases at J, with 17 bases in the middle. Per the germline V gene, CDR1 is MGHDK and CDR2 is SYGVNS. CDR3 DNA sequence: TGTGCCAGTAAAGAGCGGGTGACTCCCTACGAGCAGTACTTC. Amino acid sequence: CASKERVTPYEQYF.

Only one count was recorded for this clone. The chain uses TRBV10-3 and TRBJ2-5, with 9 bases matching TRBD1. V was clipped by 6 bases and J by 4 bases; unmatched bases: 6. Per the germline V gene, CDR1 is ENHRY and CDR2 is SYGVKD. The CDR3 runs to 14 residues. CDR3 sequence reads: CAISPGQGRETQYF. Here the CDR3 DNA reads TGTGCCATCAGCCCGGGACAGGGACGAGAGACCCAGTACTTC.

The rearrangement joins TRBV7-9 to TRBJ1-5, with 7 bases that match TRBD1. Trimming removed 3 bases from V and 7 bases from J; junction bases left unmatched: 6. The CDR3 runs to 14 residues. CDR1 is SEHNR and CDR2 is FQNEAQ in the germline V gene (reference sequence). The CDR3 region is CASSFGQERQPQHF. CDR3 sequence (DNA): TGTGCCAGCAGCTTTGGACAGGAGAGGCAGCCCCAGCATTTT.

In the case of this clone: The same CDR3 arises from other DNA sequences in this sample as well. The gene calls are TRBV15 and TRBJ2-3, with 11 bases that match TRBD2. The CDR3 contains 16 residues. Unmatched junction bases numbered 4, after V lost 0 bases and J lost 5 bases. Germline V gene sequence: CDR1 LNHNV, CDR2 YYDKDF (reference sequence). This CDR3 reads CATSRDLAGGIDTQYF. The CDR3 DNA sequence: TGTGCCACCAGCAGAGATCTAGCGGGAGGAATAGATACGCAGTATTTT.

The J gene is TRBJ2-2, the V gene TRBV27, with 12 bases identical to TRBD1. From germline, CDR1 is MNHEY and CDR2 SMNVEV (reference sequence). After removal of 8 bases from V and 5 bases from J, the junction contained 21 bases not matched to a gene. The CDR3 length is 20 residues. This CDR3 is CASYSTPGQGAFNGTGELFF. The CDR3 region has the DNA TGTGCCAGCTATTCTACACCGGGACAGGGGGCATTTAATGGAACCGGGGAGCTGTTTTTT.

CDR3 coding DNA: TGCGCCAGCAGCCAAGGGGACCGAGAGGAGGACGGGGAGCTGTTTTTT. Translation gives CASSQGDREEDGELFF. The rearrangement uses TRBV4-1 and TRBJ2-2; D tentatively reads TRBD1 or TRBD2 (5 bases each). The germline V gene encodes CDR1 MGHRA and CDR2 YSYEKL. Between the trimmed V and J ends, which lost 1 base and 7 bases, there was a span of 16 bases. This CDR3 contains 16 residues.